This T cell receptor beta chain was sequenced for a study of blood T cell repertoires in COVID-19. Study overall: The study counted Cohort 3 donors as recovered given two negative PCRs, clearance, or symptom resolution. Sample material is recorded as cDNA or gDNA derived from T cells, B-cell-depleted T cells, or PBMCs.

Germline CDR1 PRHDT, CDR2 FYEKMQ (reference sequence). V lost 2 bases and J lost 1; bases outside the gene matches: 1. The length of the CDR3 is 14 residues. The assay was immunoSEQ multiplex PCR, and TCRdb's table has in-frame clones only and misses some. Of fewer than 200,000 clones detected, about 86% appear once; the ten largest clones hold around 23%. The sample comprised PBMCs or T cells enriched from blood (not recorded which). The V call is TRBV13, the J call TRBJ1-1, with 7 bases matching TRBD1. This TCR came from a woman aged 40 to 55 in a cohort exposed to, infected with or recovered from COVID-19 (not recorded which). CDR3 region: CASSLNRGNTEAFF. The CDR3 DNA is TGTGCCAGCAGCTTAAACAGGGGGAACACTGAAGCTTTCTTT.